Following are 16 T cell receptor beta chains from one sample sequenced in a study of blood T cell repertoires in COVID-19. Using immunoSEQ multiplex PCR, the repertoire was profiled, and TCRdb retains in-frame clones only, with some absent. The profile shows fewer than 450,000 clones, over 75% of them singletons. The sequenced sample consisted of PBMCs or T cells enriched from blood (not recorded which). These receptors all stem from a young woman who had recovered from COVID-19.

This clone was detected a few times. The chain uses TRBV5-1 and TRBJ2-5; D may be TRBD1 (6 bases). The CDR3 is 14 residues long. With 7 bases removed from V and 4 bases from J, the gap between germline ends came to 17 bases. The germline CDR1 and CDR2 sequences are SGHRS and YFSETQ. This CDR3 is CASATGTGRETQYF. The DNA of the CDR3 is TGCGCCAGCGCTACGGGCACAGGGAGAGAGACCCAGTACTTC. Full variable domain (missing parts from reference TRBV5-1 and TRBJ2-5): KAGVTQTPRYLIKTRGQQVTLSCSPISGHRSVSWYQQTPGQGLQFLFEYFSETQRNKGNFPGRFSGRQFSNSRSEMNVSTLELGDSALYLCASATGTGRETQYFGPGTRLLVL.

This clone was seen a handful of times. Within the sample, other DNA sequences also encode this same CDR3. The chain recombines TRBV3-1 (or the pseudogene TRBV3-2) with TRBJ2-7; 7 nucleotides line up with TRBD1. The ends lost 1 base at V and 4 bases at J; junction bases unmatched: 4. The CDR3 runs to 14 residues. CDR1 and CDR2 from the germline V gene are LGHDT and YNNKEL (reference sequence). CDR3 sequence reads: CASSQGQGRYEQYF. CDR3 coding DNA: TGTGCCAGCAGCCAAGGACAGGGACGATACGAGCAGTACTTC.

The gene calls are TRBV12-5 and TRBJ1-1; D may be TRBD1 (5 bases). CDR1 and CDR2 (germline): LGHNT, FRNRAP. Trimming shortened V by 0 bases and J by 7 bases, and 18 bases separated the two germline ends. This CDR3 is 16 amino acids long. This chain's CDR3 is CASGLVEAGWSGEAFF. CDR3 DNA: TGTGCTAGTGGTTTGGTAGAGGCAGGGTGGAGTGGTGAAGCTTTCTTT.

V is TRBV4-1 and J is TRBJ1-5, with TRBD1 as a possible D gene (5 bases). V was pared by 1 base and J by 6 bases, with 13 bases between. The germline V gene encodes CDR1 MGHRA and CDR2 YSYEKL. The CDR3 runs to 15 residues. The CDR3 loop reads CASSQVTGGAQPQHF. Here the CDR3 DNA reads TGCGCCAGCAGCCAAGTTACGGGGGGTGCTCAGCCCCAGCATTTT.

This clone was observed at least ten times. One end of the junction varies from germline; a read error may be responsible. The chain has TRBV5-1 and TRBJ2-7; 8 bases agree with TRBD2. The CDR3 consists of 15 residues. Germline V gene sequence: CDR1 SGHRS, CDR2 YFSETQ. The CDR3 is CASSLDGGGSSEQYF. The DNA of the CDR3 is TGCGCCAGCAGCTTGGACGGGGGGGGATCCTCCGAGCAGTACTTC.

The V gene is TRBV28, the J gene TRBJ1-2, with TRBD1 matching 8 bases. V was clipped by 8 bases and J by 3 bases; unmatched bases: 5. The CDR3 is made up of 13 amino acids. Germline V gives CDR1 MDHEN, CDR2 SYDVKM. The CDR3 loop reads CASLTGQDYGYTF. The CDR3, as DNA: TGTGCCAGCCTAACGGGACAGGACTATGGCTACACCTTC.

This clone has more than one count but fewer than ten. The chain combines TRBV7-6 with TRBJ2-2; D unresolved. V was shortened by 2 bases and J by 8 bases, with 12 bases between the two germline ends. The CDR3 consists of 14 residues. Germline lookup yields CDR1 SGHVS and CDR2 FNYEAQ. The CDR3 nucleotides are TGTGCCAGCAGCTTACTCGTCGAGGCGGGGGAGCTGTTTTTT. The encoded protein is CASSLLVEAGELFF.

The chain couples TRBV14 to TRBJ2-7, with TRBD1 matching 12 bases. Germline CDR1 and CDR2: SGHDN and FVKESK. The trim removed 4 bases at V and 0 bases at J, leaving 7 bases unmatched. The CDR3 is 17 residues long. The chain's CDR3 is CASSRAPGQGASYEQYF. CDR3 nucleotides: TGTGCCAGCAGCCGCGCGCCGGGACAGGGGGCCTCCTACGAGCAGTACTTC.

The rearrangement joins TRBV27 to TRBJ1-6; 8 bases align to TRBD1. The CDR3 loop spans 18 amino acids. The germline gives CDR1 MNHEY, CDR2 SMNVEV (reference sequence). After removal of 7 bases from V and 10 bases from J, the junction contained 21 bases not matched to a gene. CDR3 region: CASTLITGTGLTISPLHF. The DNA for the CDR3 is TGTGCCAGCACCTTAATCACCGGGACAGGTTTAACGATCTCACCCCTCCACTTT.

This clone was observed a handful of times. One end of the junction is discordant with germline, which a read error may explain. J is TRBJ1-5 and V is TRBV15, with 8 positions matching TRBD1. Per the germline V gene, CDR1 is LNHNV and CDR2 is YYDKDF (reference sequence). The CDR3 has 17 amino acids. The CDR3 DNA reads as TGTGCCACCAGCAGAGATCAGGACAGGGTGAGCAGTCAGCCCCAGCATTTT. It translates to CATSRDQDRVSSQPQHF.

To note about this clone: Other DNA sequences in this sample translate to the same CDR3. This rearrangement joins TRBV28 to TRBJ2-7, with a tentative D call TRBD2 (5 bases). V was pared by 3 bases and J by 2 bases, with 8 bases between. CDR1 and CDR2 (germline): MDHEN, SYDVKM. CDR3 length equals 13 residues. The CDR3 DNA sequence: TGTGCCAGCAGTTTGGCCGGGACCTACGAGCAGTACTTC. The encoded protein is CASSLAGTYEQYF. The complete variable domain, with remaining parts taken from reference TRBV28 and TRBJ2-7, reads DVKVTQSSRYLVKRTGEKVFLECVQDMDHENMFWYRQDPGLGLRLIYFSYDVKMKEKGDIPEGYSVSREKKERFSLILESASTNQTSMYLCASSLAGTYEQYFGPGTRLTVT.

The chain carries TRBV10-3 and TRBJ1-2; 7 bases are a match to TRBD1. Looked up from germline, CDR1 is ENHRY and CDR2 is SYGVKD. V dropped 10 bases and J dropped 0; count of bases not matched to a gene: 11. The CDR3 is made up of 15 amino acids. CDR3 nucleotides: TGTGCCACCTCAGAAGGGGGCATAGCTAACTATGGCTACACCTTC. Protein product: CATSEGGIANYGYTF.

The V gene is TRBV5-5, the J gene TRBJ2-7; 12 bases are shared with TRBD1. CDR1 and CDR2 (germline): SGHKS, YYEKEE (reference sequence). Losses at the gene ends were 4 bases for V and 6 bases for J; bases not matched to a gene: 5. CDR3 length: 14 residues. The CDR3 is CASSGTGGSPEQYF. For the CDR3, the DNA is TGTGCCAGCAGCGGGACAGGGGGCTCTCCCGAGCAGTACTTC.

The gene calls are TRBV28 and TRBJ1-1; D not certain. The CDR3 runs 13 residues. Germline V gene lookup returns CDR1 MDHEN and CDR2 SYDVKM. Trimming removed 5 bases from V and 4 bases from J, with 11 bases in between. In DNA form, the CDR3 reads TGTGCCAGCAGTCTTCGACACGGCACTGAAGCTTTCTTT. Translating gives CASSLRHGTEAFF.

The chain has TRBV9 and TRBJ2-1, with D perhaps TRBD1 (6 bases). CDR1 and CDR2 (germline): SGDLS, YYNGEE. The CDR3 length is 15 residues. V lost 3 bases to trimming and J lost 2 bases, with 12 bases between them. In DNA, the CDR3 is TGTGCCAGCAGCGGGCAGGGGCGCCCCTACAATGAGCAGTTCTTC. This encodes CASSGQGRPYNEQFF.

This chain uses TRBV18 with TRBJ1-4; unclear D gene. CDR3 length equals 16 residues. Germline assignment: CDR1 KGHSH and CDR2 LQKENI. V shed 4 bases and J shed 7 bases, with 19 bases lying between them. The CDR3 DNA is TGTGCCAGCTCACACTCGCCCGACAAGGCCGCTGAAAAACTGTTTTTT. Translating it yields CASSHSPDKAAEKLFF.